The TCR beta chain under discussion was sequenced for a study of blood T cell repertoires in COVID-19. There are 16 residues in the CDR3. Per germline, CDR1 LGHNA and CDR2 YNFKEQ. V lost 1 base and J 4 bases, leaving 13 bases between the germline ends. The protocol was immunoSEQ multiplex PCR, while the TCRdb copy is restricted to in-frame clones and leaves out a portion. The sample has some 170,000 clones; 85% to 90% are singletons. The rearrangement links TRBV4-2 to TRBJ2-2; possible D gene TRBD2, 5 bases. The clonotype was recovered from a woman in her seventies with COVID-19, enrolled during active disease. Sequencing input: peripheral blood. In DNA, the CDR3 is TGTGCCAGCAGCCAAGGTGAGCGGATCGGCACCGGGGAGCTGTTTTTT. Protein sequence: CASSQGERIGTGELFF.